A single sample gave rise to the 7 T cell receptor beta chains below, sequenced in a study of T cell changes during pregnancy in multiple sclerosis (dated by TCRdb to between 2019 and 2020). Library preparation was by the immunoSEQ multiplex PCR assay. TCRdb took this table from immuneACCESS and kept in-frame rearrangements with V and J called. Such tables lack part of the clones; where checked against another copy, unresolved V genes explain under half of the gap, and the rest is unexplained. Recorded for this sample are 75,000 to 100,000 clones; approximately 92% of them occurred a single time. Just over 2% of the sample is in the top ten clones. Sequenced here: peripheral blood, sampled after pregnancy. The source is a female donor with multiple sclerosis, enrolled in a pregnancy study.

This sequence joins TRBV12-5 and TRBJ2-2; no reliable D call. Trimming left V 9 bases short and J 8 bases short, with 13 bases between. The germline V gene has CDR1 LGHNT and CDR2 FRNRAP. The CDR3 loop spans 12 amino acids. The CDR3 loop is CASVFNAGELFF. CDR3 sequence (DNA): TGTGCTAGCGTTTTCAACGCGGGGGAGCTGTTTTTT.

The chain joins TRBV11-2 to TRBJ2-1, with D possibly TRBD1 on 5 matching bases. Trimming took off 5 bases at V and 6 bases at J, with 11 bases between the two ends. There are 13 residues in the CDR3. From germline, CDR1 is SGHAT and CDR2 FQNNGV. The CDR3 nucleotides are TGTGCCAGCAGCCTCTGGGGCGGCAATGAGCAGTTCTTC. Encoded protein: CASSLWGGNEQFF.

This chain links TRBV10-3 with TRBJ2-5; the D is unclear. The CDR3 runs to 15 residues. Germline values: CDR1 ENHRY, CDR2 SYGVKD. Trimming pared 0 bases from V and 5 bases from J, leaving 13 bases between. CDR3 sequence: CAISESSEVTETQYF. CDR3 DNA: TGTGCCATCAGTGAGTCGTCAGAGGTTACGGAGACCCAGTACTTC.

The DNA for the CDR3 is TGTGCCAGCAGCTTAGAGGCGGGACAGGGGAGCTACGAGCAGTACTTC. This encodes CASSLEAGQGSYEQYF. The chain recombines TRBV7-9 with TRBJ2-7; 10 bases line up with TRBD1. The CDR3 covers 16 residues. V shed 1 base and J 3 bases; nucleotides not matched to a gene: 6. CDR1 is SEHNR, CDR2 FQNEAQ, per germline (reference sequence).

The chain carries TRBV15 and TRBJ1-4, with TRBD1 identical over 7 bases. V lost 1 base, J lost 8 bases, and 7 bases stayed unmatched. The CDR3 sequence is 15 residues long. Per germline, CDR1 LNHNV and CDR2 YYDKDF (reference sequence). The CDR3 nucleotides are TGTGCCACCAGCAGAGCAAAGGGGGCCCTAGAAAAACTGTTTTTT. It is translated as CATSRAKGALEKLFF.

This clone was observed once. The V and J genes are TRBV4-2 and TRBJ2-3, with D perhaps matching TRBD2 (6 bases). The germline gives CDR1 LGHNA, CDR2 YNFKEQ. This CDR3 region has 16 residues. V lost 6 bases and J lost 6, with 22 bases in between. The CDR3 region is CASSPGLSPLMDTQYF. Written as DNA, the CDR3 is TGTGCCAGCAGTCCCGGACTATCTCCGTTGATGGATACGCAGTATTTT.

The chain carries TRBV15 and TRBJ1-2; D gene ambiguous. From germline, CDR1 is LNHNV and CDR2 YYDKDF (reference sequence). V was shortened by 5 bases and J by 4 bases, with 17 bases between the two germline ends. This CDR3 comprises 15 residues. CDR3 DNA sequence: TGTGCCACCAGCGGAGGACTCACTCCCTCCTATGGCTACACCTTC. The encoded protein is CATSGGLTPSYGYTF.